A selection of T cell receptor beta chains follows, all from one sample in a study of T cell responses to AZD1222 COVID-19 vaccine. Using immunoSEQ multiplex PCR, the repertoire was profiled, and TCRdb retains in-frame clones only, with some absent. The table records 110,000 to 150,000 clones, 92% of them present only once. Specimen: peripheral blood, collected on day 0 of AZD1222 vaccination. Every receptor here comes from an adult in good health. CDR3s include the opening cysteine and the closing phenylalanine or tryptophan. A D gene is named only where the DNA matches it firmly. Clone size is not always given. Where it is, it says once, few, many or a class for expanded clones.

TRBV10-3,-,TRBJ1-3,TRBD1,19,CAISESLLVWDSERNTIYF,TGTGCCATCAGTGAGTCGTTATTGGTATGGGACAGCGAACGAAACACCATATATTTT
TRBV29-1,once,TRBJ1-2,-,14,CSAPMDGSNYGYTF,TGCAGCGCCCCAATGGACGGTTCTAACTATGGCTACACCTTC
TRBV19,-,TRBJ1-6,-,19,CASSIEGPALGSYNSPLHF,TGTGCCAGTAGTATTGAGGGACCGGCTCTTGGGTCCTATAATTCACCCCTCCACTTT
TRBV18,-,TRBJ2-2,TRBD1,15,CASLRTGANTGELFF,TGTGCCAGCTTACGGACAGGAGCGAACACCGGGGAGCTGTTTTTT
TRBV29-1,-,TRBJ1-3,TRBD1,13,CSVGTGTGNTIYF,TGCAGCGTTGGGACAGGGACTGGAAACACCATATATTTT
TRBV4-2,-,TRBJ1-5,TRBD1,14,CASSPRTGDQPQHF,TGTGCCAGCAGCCCCCGGACAGGCGATCAGCCCCAGCATTTT
TRBV7-2,-,TRBJ2-1,TRBD2,16,CASSSSGRNSYNEQFF,TGTGCCAGCAGTTCTAGCGGGAGGAACTCCTACAATGAGCAGTTCTTC
TRBV5-1,-,TRBJ1-5,-,15,CASSSGGTNNQPQHF,TGCGCCAGCAGCTCCGGAGGGACGAACAATCAGCCCCAGCATTTT
TRBV5-1,once,TRBJ2-5,TRBD1,15,CASSLVGGWQETQYF,TGCGCCAGCAGCTTGGTAGGGGGCTGGCAAGAGACCCAGTACTTC
TRBV18,-,TRBJ1-1,-,15,CASSPTAGWVTEAFF,TGTGCCAGCTCACCCACGGCAGGGTGGGTCACTGAAGCTTTCTTT
TRBV5-6,-,TRBJ2-3,-,16,CASSSTPSGGKDTQYF,TGTGCCAGCAGCTCCACCCCAAGCGGTGGGAAAGATACGCAGTATTTT
TRBV24-1,-,TRBJ1-6,-,14,CATSDRVGNSPLHF,TGTGCCACCAGTGATAGGGTGGGTAATTCACCCCTCCACTTT
TRBV9,-,TRBJ2-7,-,17,CASSVGELLVPYYEQYF,TGTGCCAGCAGCGTCGGAGAACTACTTGTCCCCTACTACGAGCAGTACTTC
TRBV5-4,-,TRBJ2-1,-,14,CASSLTQGSNEQFF,TGTGCCAGCAGCTTGACACAGGGATCCAATGAGCAGTTCTTC
TRBV5-5,-,TRBJ1-5,-,15,CASSLGDSDNQPQHF,TGTGCCAGCAGCTTGGGTGACAGTGACAATCAGCCCCAGCATTTT
TRBV30,-,TRBJ1-6,-,15,CACRRDSSYNSPLHF,TGTGCCTGTAGGAGGGATAGCTCCTATAATTCACCCCTCCACTTT
TRBV28,-,TRBJ1-2,TRBD1,19,CASSLSSPFRTGSKNGYTF,TGTGCCAGCAGTTTATCGTCCCCATTTCGGACAGGGAGCAAGAATGGCTACACCTTC
TRBV27,-,TRBJ2-1,TRBD1,14,CASSPDRAYNEQFF,TGTGCCAGCAGTCCGGACAGGGCCTACAATGAGCAGTTCTTC
TRBV5-6,few,TRBJ2-2,TRBD1,15,CASSPGQTLTGELFF,TGTGCCAGCAGCCCGGGACAGACTTTAACCGGGGAGCTGTTTTTT
TRBV7-3,-,TRBJ2-1,TRBD2,15,CASSPGLGSYNEQFF,TGTGCCAGCAGCCCGGGACTAGGGAGCTACAATGAGCAGTTCTTC
TRBV9,-,TRBJ2-5,-,15,CASSPTPWQQETQYF,TGTGCCAGCAGCCCCACCCCGTGGCAGCAAGAGACCCAGTACTTC
TRBV21-1,-,TRBJ2-1,-,16,CASSKGSQRTYNEQFF,TGTGCCAGCAGCAAAGGCAGCCAGAGAACCTACAATGAGCAGTTCTTC